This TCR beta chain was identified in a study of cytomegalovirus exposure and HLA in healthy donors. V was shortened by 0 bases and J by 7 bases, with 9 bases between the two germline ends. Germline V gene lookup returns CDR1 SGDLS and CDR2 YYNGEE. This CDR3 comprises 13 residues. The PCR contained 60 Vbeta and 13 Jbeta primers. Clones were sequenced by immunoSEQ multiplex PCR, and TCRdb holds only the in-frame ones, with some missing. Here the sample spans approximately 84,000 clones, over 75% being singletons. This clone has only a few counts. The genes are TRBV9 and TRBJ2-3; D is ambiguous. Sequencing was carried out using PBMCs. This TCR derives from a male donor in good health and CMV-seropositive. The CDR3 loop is CASSVVPENTQYF. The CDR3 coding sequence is TGTGCCAGCAGCGTAGTCCCCGAGAATACGCAGTATTTT.